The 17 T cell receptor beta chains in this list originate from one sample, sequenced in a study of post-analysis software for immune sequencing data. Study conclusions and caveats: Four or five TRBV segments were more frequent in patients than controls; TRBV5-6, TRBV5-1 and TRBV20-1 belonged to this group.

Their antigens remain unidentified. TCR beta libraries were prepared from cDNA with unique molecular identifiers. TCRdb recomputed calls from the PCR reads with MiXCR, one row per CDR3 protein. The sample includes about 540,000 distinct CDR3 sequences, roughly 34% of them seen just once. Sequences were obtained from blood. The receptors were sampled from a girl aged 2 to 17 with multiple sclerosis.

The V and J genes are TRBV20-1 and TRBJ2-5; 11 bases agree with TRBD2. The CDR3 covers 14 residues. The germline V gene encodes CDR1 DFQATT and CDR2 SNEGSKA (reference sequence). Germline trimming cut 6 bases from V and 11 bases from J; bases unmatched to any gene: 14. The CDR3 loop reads CSATGLADYNEQYF. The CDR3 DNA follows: TGCAGTGCGACGGGACTAGCGGATTACAATGAGCAGTACTTC.

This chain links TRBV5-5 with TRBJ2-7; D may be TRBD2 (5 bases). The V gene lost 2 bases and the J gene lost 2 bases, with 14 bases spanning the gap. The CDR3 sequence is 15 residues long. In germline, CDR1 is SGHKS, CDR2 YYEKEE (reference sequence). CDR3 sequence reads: CASSLTDGMPYEQYF. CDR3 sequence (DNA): TGTGCCAGCAGCTTAACGGACGGGATGCCCTACGAGCAGTACTTC. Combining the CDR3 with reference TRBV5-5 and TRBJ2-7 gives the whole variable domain DAGVTQSPTHLIKTRGQQVTLRCSPISGHKSVSWYQQVLGQGPQFIFQYYEKEERGRGNFPDRFSARQFPNYSSELNVNALLLGDSALYLCASSLTDGMPYEQYFGPGTRLTVT.

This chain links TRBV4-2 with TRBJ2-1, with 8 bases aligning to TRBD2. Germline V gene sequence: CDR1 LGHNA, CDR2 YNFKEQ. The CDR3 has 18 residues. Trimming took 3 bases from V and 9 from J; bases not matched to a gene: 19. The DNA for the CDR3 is TGTGCCAGCAGCCAGGACCCCGTAGGAGCGGGGGCCGTAAGTGAGCAGTTCTTC. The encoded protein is CASSQDPVGAGAVSEQFF.

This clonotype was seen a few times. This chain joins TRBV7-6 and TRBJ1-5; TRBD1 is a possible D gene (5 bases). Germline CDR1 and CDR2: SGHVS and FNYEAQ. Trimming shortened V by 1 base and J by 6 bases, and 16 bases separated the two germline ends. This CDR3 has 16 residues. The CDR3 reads CASSLGDQGAGQPQHF. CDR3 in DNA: TGTGCCAGCAGCTTAGGGGACCAGGGAGCGGGTCAGCCCCAGCATTTT.

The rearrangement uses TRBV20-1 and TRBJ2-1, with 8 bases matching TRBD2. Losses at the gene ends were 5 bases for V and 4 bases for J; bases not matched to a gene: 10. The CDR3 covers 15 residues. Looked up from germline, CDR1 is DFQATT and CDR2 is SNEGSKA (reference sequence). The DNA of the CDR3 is TGCAGTGCTGGAACGATAAGCGGGGGATACAATGAGCAGTTCTTC. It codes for CSAGTISGGYNEQFF.

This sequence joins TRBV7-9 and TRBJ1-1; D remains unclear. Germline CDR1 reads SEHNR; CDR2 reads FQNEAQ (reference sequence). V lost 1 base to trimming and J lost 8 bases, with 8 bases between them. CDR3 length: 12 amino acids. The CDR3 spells CASSLDTAEAFF. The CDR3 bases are TGTGCCAGCAGCTTAGACACAGCCGAAGCTTTCTTT. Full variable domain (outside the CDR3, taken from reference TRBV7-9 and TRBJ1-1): DTGVSQNPRHKITKRGQNVTFRCDPISEHNRLYWYRQTLGQGPEFLTYFQNEAQLEKSRLLSDRFSAERPKGSFSTLEIQRTEQGDSAMYLCASSLDTAEAFFGQGTRLTVV.

CDR3 amino acids: CSVGDGWYSMNTEAFF. In nucleotides, the CDR3 is TGCAGCGTTGGGGACGGGTGGTACAGCATGAACACTGAAGCTTTCTTT. The gene calls are TRBV29-1 and TRBJ1-1; D is perhaps TRBD1 (5 bases). Trimming left V 4 bases short and J 0 bases short, with 18 bases between. This CDR3 has 16 amino acids. The germline CDR1 and CDR2 sequences are SQVTM and ANQGSEA. Full variable domain (outside the CDR3, taken from reference TRBV29-1 and TRBJ1-1): SAVISQKPSRDICQRGTSLTIQCQVDSQVTMMFWYRQQPGQSLTLIATANQGSEATYESGFVIDKFPISRPNLTFSTLTVSNMSPEDSSIYLCSVGDGWYSMNTEAFFGQGTRLTVV.

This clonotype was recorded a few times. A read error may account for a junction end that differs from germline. The CDR3 DNA sequence: TGCGCCAGCAGCCGCGACTACTTCCAAGAGACTCAGTACTTC. Encoded protein: CASSRDYFQETQYF. V is TRBV5-1 and J is TRBJ2-5; tentatively, D is TRBD2 (5 bases). The CDR3 has 14 residues. Germline CDR1 is SGHRS and CDR2 is YFSETQ.

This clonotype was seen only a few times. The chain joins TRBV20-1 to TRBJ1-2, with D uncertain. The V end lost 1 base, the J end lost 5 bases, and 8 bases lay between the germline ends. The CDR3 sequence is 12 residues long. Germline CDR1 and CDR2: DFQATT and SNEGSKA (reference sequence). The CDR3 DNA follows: TGCAGTGCTAGAGTACCGGAATATGGCTACACCTTC. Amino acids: CSARVPEYGYTF.

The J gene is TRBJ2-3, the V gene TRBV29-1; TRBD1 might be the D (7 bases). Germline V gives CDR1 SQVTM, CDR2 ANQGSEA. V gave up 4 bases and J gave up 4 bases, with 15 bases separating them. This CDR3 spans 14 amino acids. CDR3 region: CSVARGDGADTQYF. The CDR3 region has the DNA TGCAGCGTTGCCAGGGGGGATGGCGCAGATACGCAGTATTTT.

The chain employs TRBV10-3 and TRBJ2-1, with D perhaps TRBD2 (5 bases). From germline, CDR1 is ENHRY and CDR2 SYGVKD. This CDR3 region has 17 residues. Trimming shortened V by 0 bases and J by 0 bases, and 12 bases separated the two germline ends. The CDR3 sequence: CAISESPSPSSYNEQFF. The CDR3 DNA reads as TGTGCCATCAGTGAGTCGCCTAGCCCAAGCTCCTACAATGAGCAGTTCTTC.

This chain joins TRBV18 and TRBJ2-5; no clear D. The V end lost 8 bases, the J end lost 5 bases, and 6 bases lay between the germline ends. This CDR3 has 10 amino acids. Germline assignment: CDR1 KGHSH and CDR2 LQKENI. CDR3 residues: CASAEETQYF. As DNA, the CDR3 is TGTGCCAGCGCGGAGGAGACCCAGTACTTC.

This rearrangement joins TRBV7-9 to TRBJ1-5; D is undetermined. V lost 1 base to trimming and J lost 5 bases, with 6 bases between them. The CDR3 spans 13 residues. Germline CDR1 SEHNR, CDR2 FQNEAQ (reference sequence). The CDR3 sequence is CASSLEVDQPQHF. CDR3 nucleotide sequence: TGTGCCAGCAGCTTAGAGGTCGATCAGCCCCAGCATTTT.

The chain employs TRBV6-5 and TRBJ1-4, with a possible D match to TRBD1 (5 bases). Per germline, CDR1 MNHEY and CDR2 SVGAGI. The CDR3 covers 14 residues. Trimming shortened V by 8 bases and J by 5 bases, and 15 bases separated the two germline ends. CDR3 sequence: CASSSGGYNEKLFF. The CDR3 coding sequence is TGTGCCAGCTCCTCGGGGGGGTACAATGAAAAACTGTTTTTT.

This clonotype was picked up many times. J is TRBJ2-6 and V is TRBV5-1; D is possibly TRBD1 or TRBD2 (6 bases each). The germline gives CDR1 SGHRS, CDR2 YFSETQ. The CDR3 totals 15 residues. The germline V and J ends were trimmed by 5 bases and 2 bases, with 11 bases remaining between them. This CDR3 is CASSLGGTGANVLTF. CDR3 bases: TGCGCCAGCAGTCTAGGGGGGACTGGGGCCAACGTCCTGACTTTC.

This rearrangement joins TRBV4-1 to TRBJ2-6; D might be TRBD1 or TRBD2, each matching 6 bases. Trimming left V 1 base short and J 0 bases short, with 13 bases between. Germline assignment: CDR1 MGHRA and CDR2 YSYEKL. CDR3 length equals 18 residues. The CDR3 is CASSQVGGQISGANVLTF. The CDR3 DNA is TGCGCCAGCAGCCAAGTGGGAGGACAGATCTCTGGGGCCAACGTCCTGACTTTC.

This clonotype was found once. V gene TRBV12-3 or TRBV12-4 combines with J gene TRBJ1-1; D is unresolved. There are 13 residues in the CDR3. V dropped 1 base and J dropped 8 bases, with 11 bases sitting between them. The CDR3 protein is CASSLGTRREAFF. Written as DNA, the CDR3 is TGTGCCAGCAGTTTAGGGACCCGTAGGGAAGCTTTCTTT.